This entry is about one T cell receptor beta chain. What it binds is unknown. This entry belongs to a study of blood T cells in healthy people across ages. Study-level points and caveats: Among long-lived donors, naive CD4+ cells were more numerous and diversity higher than in aged donors. The study could not conclusively compare naive and antigen-experienced cells, given its unsorted PBMCs.

Primed by a sample-barcoded 5' primer and a J-beta primer mix, a second PCR proceeded for about 7 to 11 cycles. A template-switch adaptor containing 12 random nucleotides labeled each cDNA molecule. MiXCR was run by TCRdb on the 5' RACE reads, yielding one entry per CDR3 protein. The data show about 730,000 distinct CDR3 sequences, about 42% seen once. Donors ranged from about 6 to 90 years old and were healthy Caucasians in Russia. The V and J ends lost 8 bases and 2 bases respectively, with 13 bases between them. CDR1 and CDR2 (germline): MDHEN, SYDVKM. This CDR3 contains 13 residues. Material: blood. This sequence originates from a woman aged 55-69 years in good health. The V gene is TRBV28, the J gene TRBJ2-7; D possibly matches TRBD1 or TRBD2 (6 bases each). The CDR3 nucleotides read TGTGCCAGCGGGGGGCAGCGACCCTACGAGCAGTACTTC. Its translation: CASGGQRPYEQYF.